Sequencing of this T cell receptor (beta chain) was carried out in a study of identical twins. Only healthy Caucasians were enrolled as donors. TCRdb used MiXCR to reprocess the 5' RACE reads, holding one entry per CDR3 protein. The profile shows 450,000 or so distinct CDR3 sequences, 14% of them singletons. J gave up 9 bases and V 4 bases, and 2 bases lay outside the gene matches. CDR1 is SEHNR, CDR2 FQNEAQ, per germline (reference sequence). CDR3 length: 12 residues. This clonotype was seen a handful of times. This sample also appeared in a second study, on yellow fever vaccine responses in identical twins.

The TCR originated in a woman aged 18-29 years in good health. The sample consisted of CD4+ T cells sorted from blood. This chain connects TRBV7-9 to TRBJ2-1; 8 bases map to TRBD2. This CDR3 is CASSSLAAEQFF. Written as DNA, the CDR3 is TGTGCCAGCAGCTCACTAGCGGCTGAGCAGTTCTTC. Full variable domain (missing parts from reference TRBV7-9 and TRBJ2-1): DTGVSQNPRHKITKRGQNVTFRCDPISEHNRLYWYRQTLGQGPEFLTYFQNEAQLEKSRLLSDRFSAERPKGSFSTLEIQRTEQGDSAMYLCASSSLAAEQFFGPGTRLTVL.